This entry is about one T cell receptor (beta chain). The source of the sample is a study of shared clonotypes between healthy human individuals. This CDR3 has 21 residues. Sequencing used immunoSEQ multiplex PCR; TCRdb keeps in-frame clones, though not all of them. Among around 510,000 clones listed, around 78% were seen once. The sample comprised PBMCs. The chain combines TRBV21-1 with TRBJ1-2. TRBV21-1 is deemed a pseudogene. The TCR was taken from a woman in her forties in good health. Some clones in this sample may be carry-over from other donors' samples. The CDR3 coding sequence is TGTGCCAGCAGCCCACGGGGGGAAGGGGGGTCTAAGGTGCGGGTTGAGTATGGCTACACCTTC. It translates to CASSPRGEGGSKVRVEYGYTF.